Below, 24 T cell receptor beta chains from the same sample are listed, as sequenced in a study of control samples from healthy donors and cancer patients. The assay was immunoSEQ multiplex PCR, and TCRdb's table has in-frame clones only and misses some. Of about 54,000 clones listed, around 95% are singletons. What was sequenced was blood. All receptors come from a woman aged 25-40 years in good health.

CDR3 DNA: TGCGCCAGCAGCCCGCGTCAGGGAGAGCAGTTCTTC. Translation: CASSPRQGEQFF. The V gene is TRBV5-1, the J gene TRBJ2-1; the D gene is possibly TRBD1 (5 bases). Between the trimmed V and J ends, which lost 4 bases and 10 bases, there was a span of 12 bases. The CDR3 sequence is 12 residues long. Germline V lookup: CDR1 SGHRS, CDR2 YFSETQ.

V and J are TRBV7-9 and TRBJ2-1; TRBD2 aligns across 11 bases. With 1 base clipped from V and 1 base from J, the junction kept 3 bases outside the gene matches. The CDR3 is 17 residues long. From germline, CDR1 is SEHNR and CDR2 FQNEAQ (reference sequence). CDR3 sequence (DNA): TGTGCCAGCAGCTTAGGGCTAGCGGGAGGTTCCTACAATGAGCAGTTCTTC. This sequence encodes CASSLGLAGGSYNEQFF.

The V and J genes are TRBV19 and TRBJ1-5; the D gene is possibly TRBD1 (6 bases). The CDR3 runs to 14 residues. Germline CDR1 is LNHDA and CDR2 is SQIVND (reference sequence). Trimming removed 3 bases at V and 2 bases at J, with 8 bases between. CDR3 amino acids: CASSIPGGNQPQHF. The CDR3, as DNA: TGTGCCAGTAGTATTCCAGGGGGCAATCAGCCCCAGCATTTT.

This sequence joins TRBV4-1 and TRBJ1-2; TRBD1 aligns across 7 bases. Germline CDR1 reads MGHRA; CDR2 reads YSYEKL. The CDR3 loop spans 14 amino acids. V shed 0 bases, J shed 5 bases, and the junction held 3 bases outside the gene matches. Written as DNA, the CDR3 is TGCGCCAGCAGCCAAGATGCAGGGGGTTATGGCTACACCTTC. Its protein product is CASSQDAGGYGYTF.

The chain uses TRBV5-1 and TRBJ2-1, with a tentative D call TRBD2 (5 bases). Trimming took off 5 bases at V and 5 bases at J, with 20 bases between the two ends. The CDR3 loop spans 16 amino acids. Germline CDR1 is SGHRS and CDR2 is YFSETQ. This chain's CDR3 is CASSQRSGSAHNEQFF. DNA for the CDR3: TGCGCCAGCAGTCAAAGAAGCGGTAGCGCACACAATGAGCAGTTCTTC.

This clone was seen only a few times. This chain connects TRBV7-9 to TRBJ2-7; 9 bases agree with TRBD2. In germline, CDR1 is SEHNR, CDR2 FQNEAQ (reference sequence). The CDR3 sequence is 18 residues long. The V and J ends lost 1 base and 0 bases, in that order; junction bases with no gene match: 10. Here the CDR3 reads CASSLGGLAGPRSYEQYF. The CDR3, as DNA: TGTGCCAGCAGCTTAGGTGGCCTAGCGGGACCCCGCTCCTACGAGCAGTACTTC.

The V call is TRBV18, the J call TRBJ1-4; possibly TRBD1 for D (5 bases). Looked up from germline, CDR1 is KGHSH and CDR2 is LQKENI. The CDR3 has 13 amino acids. V lost 8 bases to trimming and J lost 5 bases, with 12 bases between them. Written as DNA, the CDR3 is TGTGCCAGCCGGGGGACGGAAAATGAAAAACTGTTTTTT. Its protein product is CASRGTENEKLFF.

This clone was observed a handful of times. This chain joins TRBV7-9 and TRBJ2-5; 7 nucleotides agree with TRBD2. The CDR3 is 15 residues long. The V segment lost 1 base and the J segment 0 bases; nucleotides outside the gene matches: 2. Germline-derived CDR1 and CDR2 are SEHNR and FQNEAQ (reference sequence). CDR3 in DNA: TGTGCCAGCAGCTTAGACGGGGGGAACCAAGAGACCCAGTACTTC. It codes for CASSLDGGNQETQYF. The variable domain in full, with the rest retrieved from reference TRBV7-9 and TRBJ2-5, is DTGVSQNPRHKITKRGQNVTFRCDPISEHNRLYWYRQTLGQGPEFLTYFQNEAQLEKSRLLSDRFSAERPKGSFSTLEIQRTEQGDSAMYLCASSLDGGNQETQYFGPGTRLLVL.

The chain employs TRBV27 and TRBJ2-7; the D gene could be TRBD1 or TRBD2 (5 bases each). The CDR3 consists of 13 residues. Germline CDR1 and CDR2: MNHEY and SMNVEV (reference sequence). V was trimmed by 0 bases and J by 6 bases, leaving 9 bases between them. CDR3 sequence: CASSLSGGTEQYF. The CDR3 DNA reads TGTGCCAGCAGTTTATCGGGTGGGACCGAGCAGTACTTC.

This chain links TRBV11-2 with TRBJ2-7, with D unresolved. Trimming pared 5 bases from V and 2 bases from J, leaving 10 bases between. Germline CDR1 SGHAT, CDR2 FQNNGV. The CDR3 has 13 amino acids. CDR3 in amino acids: CASSPPLAYEQYF. CDR3 coding DNA: TGTGCCAGCAGCCCTCCTTTGGCCTACGAGCAGTACTTC.

The chain is built from TRBV27 and TRBJ2-5, with 8 bases matching TRBD1. Germline trimming cut 2 bases from V and 3 bases from J; bases unmatched to any gene: 8. In germline, CDR1 is MNHEY, CDR2 SMNVEV (reference sequence). This CDR3 region has 16 residues. The CDR3 nucleotides are TGTGCCAGCAGTTTAGTTCCGACAGGGGTAAAAGAGACCCAGTACTTC. It codes for CASSLVPTGVKETQYF.

The J gene is TRBJ1-5, the V gene TRBV30, with TRBD1 as a possible D gene (5 bases). Trimming stripped 2 bases from V and 7 bases from J, with 15 bases between. In germline, CDR1 is GTSNPN, CDR2 SVGIG (reference sequence). This CDR3 spans 14 amino acids. CDR3 DNA sequence: TGTGCCTGGAGTCTGAGTTTAAGGGACCAGCCCCAGCATTTT. Protein: CAWSLSLRDQPQHF. The variable domain in full, completed from reference TRBV30 and TRBJ1-5, reads SQTIHQWPATLVQPVGSPLSLECTVEGTSNPNLYWYRQAAGRGLQLLFYSVGIGQISSEVPQNLSASRPQDRQFILSSKKLLLSDSGFYLCAWSLSLRDQPQHFGDGTRLSIL.

Only one count was recorded for this clone. The gene calls are TRBV18 and TRBJ2-6; D unclear. Germline V gene data show CDR1 as KGHSH and CDR2 as LQKENI. V lost 8 bases and J 3 bases, leaving 17 bases between the germline ends. The CDR3 spans 16 residues. The CDR3 sequence is CASPDSAGVGANVLTF. In DNA, the CDR3 is TGTGCCAGCCCCGATTCGGCCGGTGTTGGGGCCAACGTCCTGACTTTC.

On this clone itself: Other DNA sequences in this sample translate to the same CDR3. V gene TRBV24-1 combines with J gene TRBJ2-2; TRBD2 aligns across 9 bases. V was pared by 4 bases and J by 5 bases, with 16 bases of the junction left unmatched. This CDR3 spans 19 amino acids. The germline V gene encodes CDR1 KGHDR and CDR2 SFDVKD. The chain's CDR3 is CATSEGPGGRARRTGELFF. The DNA of the CDR3 is TGTGCCACCAGTGAAGGTCCTGGCGGGAGGGCCCGCAGGACCGGGGAGCTGTTTTTT.

This clone was seen once. V is TRBV2 and J is TRBJ2-1; D might be TRBD2 (7 bases). The V and J ends lost 8 bases and 3 bases respectively, with 17 bases between them. This CDR3 has 15 residues. Germline V CDR1 and CDR2: SNHLY, FYNNEI. The CDR3 spells CASGGGVQNYNEQFF. The CDR3 coding sequence is TGTGCCAGCGGAGGGGGGGTGCAAAACTACAATGAGCAGTTCTTC.

Regarding this clone: The identical CDR3 is also encoded by other nucleotide sequences in the sample. The chain recombines TRBV28 with TRBJ2-7; 9 bases are shared with TRBD2. Looked up from germline, CDR1 is MDHEN and CDR2 is SYDVKM. After removal of 5 bases from V and 4 bases from J, the junction contained 9 bases not matched to a gene. The CDR3 extends over 15 amino acids. CDR3 protein: CASSPRGGRDYEQYF. The CDR3 bases are TGTGCCAGCAGTCCGCGGGGGGGTCGGGATTACGAGCAGTACTTC. The full variable domain, with the rest looked up from reference TRBV28 and TRBJ2-7, is DVKVTQSSRYLVKRTGEKVFLECVQDMDHENMFWYRQDPGLGLRLIYFSYDVKMKEKGDIPEGYSVSREKKERFSLILESASTNQTSMYLCASSPRGGRDYEQYFGPGTRLTVT.

This clone is labeled medium-sized. The J gene is TRBJ2-7, the V gene TRBV7-9; TRBD2 aligns across 8 bases. Germline CDR1 reads SEHNR; CDR2 reads FQNEAQ (reference sequence). The trim removed 5 bases at V and 4 bases at J, leaving 13 bases unmatched. The CDR3 runs 16 residues. In nucleotides, the CDR3 is TGTGCCAGCAGCCACCTTGACGGGAGGGCGAAATACGAGCAGTACTTC. This codes for CASSHLDGRAKYEQYF.

This chain joins TRBV27 and TRBJ2-1; D perhaps matches TRBD1 (6 bases). Germline values: CDR1 MNHEY, CDR2 SMNVEV (reference sequence). V lost 5 bases, J lost 7 bases, and 12 bases lay in between. This CDR3 has 13 residues. CDR3 nucleotide sequence: TGTGCCAGCAGTCTCACAGGGTTAAATGAGCAGTTCTTC. Translating gives CASSLTGLNEQFF.

The chain is built from TRBV5-6 and TRBJ2-2; no reliable D call. Germline CDR1 is SGHDT and CDR2 is YYEEEE. CDR3 length: 13 residues. Trimming pared 2 bases from V and 6 bases from J, leaving 8 bases between. The CDR3 DNA reads as TGTGCCAGCAGCTTTGTAAGCTCCGGGGAGCTGTTTTTT. This translates into CASSFVSSGELFF. Based on the CDR3 plus reference TRBV5-6 and TRBJ2-2, the full variable domain is DAGVTQSPTHLIKTRGQQVTLRCSPKSGHDTVSWYQQALGQGPQFIFQYYEEEERQRGNFPDRFSGHQFPNYSSELNVNALLLGDSALYLCASSFVSSGELFFGEGSRLTVL.

This chain connects TRBV7-9 to TRBJ2-3; 11 bases are shared with TRBD1. The J segment lost 5 bases and the V segment lost 7 bases, leaving 8 bases of the junction unmatched. Germline lookup yields CDR1 SEHNR and CDR2 FQNEAQ (reference sequence). This CDR3 is built from 15 residues. Here the CDR3 reads CASTMDRGLEDTQYF. CDR3 nucleotide sequence: TGTGCCAGCACCATGGACAGGGGGCTTGAAGATACGCAGTATTTT. The whole variable domain, filled in from reference TRBV7-9 and TRBJ2-3, reads DTGVSQNPRHKITKRGQNVTFRCDPISEHNRLYWYRQTLGQGPEFLTYFQNEAQLEKSRLLSDRFSAERPKGSFSTLEIQRTEQGDSAMYLCASTMDRGLEDTQYFGPGTRLTVL.

The chain couples TRBV2 to TRBJ2-1; perhaps TRBD2 as D (6 bases). V shed 8 bases and J shed 4 bases, with 9 bases lying between them. The germline gives CDR1 SNHLY, CDR2 FYNNEI. The length of the CDR3 is 12 residues. CDR3: CASQSGYNEQFF. In DNA form, the CDR3 reads TGTGCCAGCCAGAGCGGGTACAATGAGCAGTTCTTC.

The chain is built from TRBV5-1 and TRBJ1-2; D is uncertain. The germline V gene has CDR1 SGHRS and CDR2 YFSETQ. With 6 bases removed from V and 3 bases from J, the gap between germline ends came to 18 bases. This CDR3 has 15 amino acids. CDR3 nucleotide sequence: TGCGCCAGCAAGGAAGGAACAGCGCAGGACTATGGCTACACCTTC. Its translation: CASKEGTAQDYGYTF.

The V and J genes are TRBV10-3 and TRBJ1-1, with D tentatively TRBD1 (5 bases). Trimming took 7 bases from V and 1 from J, leaving 22 bases between them. The V gene's germline CDR1 is ENHRY and CDR2 SYGVKD. This CDR3 spans 17 amino acids. Here the CDR3 reads CAINEAKTGTGNTEAFF. The CDR3 nucleotides are TGTGCCATCAACGAAGCGAAAACCGGGACCGGGAACACTGAAGCTTTCTTT.

V gene TRBV18 combines with J gene TRBJ1-4; 9 nucleotides align to TRBD1. The CDR3 is 14 amino acids. Germline assignment: CDR1 KGHSH and CDR2 LQKENI. Losses at the gene ends were 3 bases for V and 7 bases for J; bases not matched to a gene: 3. Written as DNA, the CDR3 is TGTGCCAGCTCACCTGGACAGGGGACTGAAAAACTGTTTTTT. It is translated as CASSPGQGTEKLFF.